These T cell receptor beta chains were read from a single sample in a study of blood T cell repertoires in COVID-19. TCRdb's table, derived via immunoSEQ multiplex PCR, lists solely in-frame clones and lacks some. Counted here are 390,000 or so clones, around nine tenths occurring once; the ten biggest clones make up 10%. Sequenced: PBMCs or T cells enriched from blood (not recorded which). These receptors came from a woman aged 50 to 60 who had recovered from COVID-19. CDR3s include the opening cysteine and the closing phenylalanine or tryptophan. The D gene is left open where the match is weak. Size is omitted from some rows. Given values are once, few, many or a class for expanded clones.

cdr3_nt: TGTGCCAGCAGTTTAGGGCGACAGTGGAACACTGAAGCTTTCTTT; cdr3_aa: CASSLGRQWNTEAFF; v_call: TRBV27; clone_size: NA; j_call: TRBJ1-1; d_call: NA; cdr3_length: 15
cdr3_nt: TGTGCCAGCAGTTCCCCCGGGACAGCCCCCTATGGCTACACCTTC; cdr3_aa: CASSSPGTAPYGYTF; v_call: TRBV27; clone_size: NA; j_call: TRBJ1-2; d_call: TRBD1; cdr3_length: 15
cdr3_nt: TGCGCCAGCAGCTTGGTTGGCGGGGGCCCTACAGATACGCAGTATTTT; cdr3_aa: CASSLVGGGPTDTQYF; v_call: TRBV5-1; clone_size: NA; j_call: TRBJ2-3; d_call: NA; cdr3_length: 16
cdr3_nt: TGTGCCAGCAGTTTGAGGGCAACTAATGAAAAACTGTTTTTT; cdr3_aa: CASSLRATNEKLFF; v_call: TRBV28; clone_size: few; j_call: TRBJ1-4; d_call: NA; cdr3_length: 14
cdr3_nt: TGTGCCAGCAGCTTAACGTTTTCCAGGGTAGACTATGGCTACACCTTC; cdr3_aa: CASSLTFSRVDYGYTF; v_call: TRBV7-8; clone_size: NA; j_call: TRBJ1-2; d_call: NA; cdr3_length: 16
cdr3_nt: TGTGCCAGTAGTATATGGGACAGGGCTGAAGCTTTCTTT; cdr3_aa: CASSIWDRAEAFF; v_call: TRBV19; clone_size: NA; j_call: TRBJ1-1; d_call: TRBD1; cdr3_length: 13
cdr3_nt: TGTGCCAGCAGGGAGAGCTCTGGAAACACCATATATTTT; cdr3_aa: CASRESSGNTIYF; v_call: TRBV28; clone_size: NA; j_call: TRBJ1-3; d_call: NA; cdr3_length: 13
cdr3_nt: TGTGCCACCAGCAGCCTGGACAACGCCGCCTATTATGGCTACACCTTC; cdr3_aa: CATSSLDNAAYYGYTF; v_call: TRBV15; clone_size: NA; j_call: TRBJ1-2; d_call: NA; cdr3_length: 16
cdr3_nt: TGTGCCAGCAGTTTATCCTTGGAACAGGGGGATGGCGAAAAACTGTTTTTT; cdr3_aa: CASSLSLEQGDGEKLFF; v_call: TRBV28; clone_size: NA; j_call: TRBJ1-4; d_call: TRBD1; cdr3_length: 17
cdr3_nt: TGTGCCAGCAGCACGGGACAGGGGACCGGGGAGCTGTTTTTT; cdr3_aa: CASSTGQGTGELFF; v_call: TRBV7-2; clone_size: NA; j_call: TRBJ2-2; d_call: TRBD1; cdr3_length: 14
cdr3_nt: TGTGCCAGCAGCCAAGCCAGGGGGCCCGCCCGTAACTATGGCTACACCTTC; cdr3_aa: CASSQARGPARNYGYTF; v_call: TRBV14; clone_size: NA; j_call: TRBJ1-2; d_call: TRBD1; cdr3_length: 17
cdr3_nt: TGTGCCACCACAACGGCCACGAGGGACAGGGGAACTGAAGCTTTCTTT; cdr3_aa: CATTTATRDRGTEAFF; v_call: TRBV19; clone_size: once; j_call: TRBJ1-1; d_call: TRBD1; cdr3_length: 16
cdr3_nt: TGTGCCAGCAGCCCCGGGACAGGGTGGGGAGAGACCCAGTACTTC; cdr3_aa: CASSPGTGWGETQYF; v_call: TRBV7-9; clone_size: NA; j_call: TRBJ2-5; d_call: TRBD1; cdr3_length: 15
cdr3_nt: TGTGCCAGTAGATTAGGGCGGGACCGCCATTCACCCCTCCACTTT; cdr3_aa: CASRLGRDRHSPLHF; v_call: TRBV19; clone_size: NA; j_call: TRBJ1-6; d_call: NA; cdr3_length: 15
cdr3_nt: TGCGCCAGCAGCCAACAATGGGGGGACAATCAGCCCCAGCATTTT; cdr3_aa: CASSQQWGDNQPQHF; v_call: TRBV4-1; clone_size: NA; j_call: TRBJ1-5; d_call: NA; cdr3_length: 15
cdr3_nt: TGTGCCAGCAGCCAACAGGGGGCGGTTGGAAACACCATATATTTT; cdr3_aa: CASSQQGAVGNTIYF; v_call: TRBV2; clone_size: NA; j_call: TRBJ1-3; d_call: TRBD1; cdr3_length: 15
cdr3_nt: TGTGCCACCTCGGTGGTGAGTGCAGATACGCAGTATTTT; cdr3_aa: CATSVVSADTQYF; v_call: TRBV19; clone_size: NA; j_call: TRBJ2-3; d_call: NA; cdr3_length: 13
cdr3_nt: TGTGCCAGCAGTACCCCAGGGCCCACTGAAGCTTTCTTT; cdr3_aa: CASSTPGPTEAFF; v_call: TRBV28; clone_size: NA; j_call: TRBJ1-1; d_call: NA; cdr3_length: 13
cdr3_nt: TGTGCCAGCAGTTTCTATGCAACTAATGAAAAACTGTTTTTT; cdr3_aa: CASSFYATNEKLFF; v_call: TRBV28; clone_size: NA; j_call: TRBJ1-4; d_call: NA; cdr3_length: 14
cdr3_nt: TGTGCCAGCTCCGCCGGGACAGGGTTTACTGAAGCTTTCTTT; cdr3_aa: CASSAGTGFTEAFF; v_call: TRBV18; clone_size: NA; j_call: TRBJ1-1; d_call: TRBD1; cdr3_length: 14
cdr3_nt: TGTGCCAGCAGCTCCGAACCGGGACAGGGGAGTCCCCAGCATTTT; cdr3_aa: CASSSEPGQGSPQHF; v_call: TRBV5-5; clone_size: few; j_call: TRBJ1-5; d_call: TRBD1; cdr3_length: 15
cdr3_nt: TGTGCCAGCTCACGACGAGGCGGGATCAGGCAAGAGACCCAGTACTTC; cdr3_aa: CASSRRGGIRQETQYF; v_call: TRBV18; clone_size: NA; j_call: TRBJ2-5; d_call: NA; cdr3_length: 16
cdr3_nt: TGTGCCAGCTCATTTGGCATTACCTTCACAGATACGCAGTATTTT; cdr3_aa: CASSFGITFTDTQYF; v_call: TRBV18; clone_size: once; j_call: TRBJ2-3; d_call: NA; cdr3_length: 15
cdr3_nt: TGTGCCAGCAGTGATATGATAGGGGACGAGCAGTACTTC; cdr3_aa: CASSDMIGDEQYF; v_call: TRBV6-4; clone_size: NA; j_call: TRBJ2-7; d_call: NA; cdr3_length: 13
cdr3_nt: TGCGCCAGCAGTCAACCGGACAGAACTCAGCCCCAGCATTTT; cdr3_aa: CASSQPDRTQPQHF; v_call: TRBV23-1; clone_size: NA; j_call: TRBJ1-5; d_call: NA; cdr3_length: 14
cdr3_nt: TGTGCCAGCAGCTTGGTCTCAAGGAGCGAGCAGTACTTC; cdr3_aa: CASSLVSRSEQYF; v_call: TRBV5-4; clone_size: NA; j_call: TRBJ2-7; d_call: NA; cdr3_length: 13
cdr3_nt: TGTGCCAGCAGTGAAGGGAGCCCAGGGTATAAGCAGCCCCAGCATTTT; cdr3_aa: CASSEGSPGYKQPQHF; v_call: TRBV6-1; clone_size: once; j_call: TRBJ1-5; d_call: NA; cdr3_length: 16
cdr3_nt: TGTGCCAGTAGATGGACCGGGACAGGGGATGAAAAACTGTTTTTT; cdr3_aa: CASRWTGTGDEKLFF; v_call: TRBV19; clone_size: NA; j_call: TRBJ1-4; d_call: TRBD1; cdr3_length: 15
cdr3_nt: TGTGCCAGCAGCCCTACGGCAGGGCGGACTGAAGCTTTCTTT; cdr3_aa: CASSPTAGRTEAFF; v_call: TRBV7-3; clone_size: NA; j_call: TRBJ1-1; d_call: NA; cdr3_length: 14
cdr3_nt: TGTGCCAGCAGCCAGGGACTAGCGGGGGGATACAATGAGCAGTTCTTC; cdr3_aa: CASSQGLAGGYNEQFF; v_call: TRBV3-1/TRBV3-2; clone_size: NA; j_call: TRBJ2-1; d_call: TRBD2; cdr3_length: 16
cdr3_nt: TGTGCCAGCAGAGCCGGGACACCGAACACTGAAGCTTTCTTT; cdr3_aa: CASRAGTPNTEAFF; v_call: TRBV6-5; clone_size: NA; j_call: TRBJ1-1; d_call: NA; cdr3_length: 14
cdr3_nt: TGCAGCGCAACCTCCGGGACAGACCACTATGGCTACACCTTC; cdr3_aa: CSATSGTDHYGYTF; v_call: TRBV29-1; clone_size: NA; j_call: TRBJ1-2; d_call: TRBD1; cdr3_length: 14
cdr3_nt: TGTGCCAGCAGCCCGACAGGGGTCGGGGAAAAACTGTTTTTT; cdr3_aa: CASSPTGVGEKLFF; v_call: TRBV2; clone_size: NA; j_call: TRBJ1-4; d_call: TRBD1; cdr3_length: 14
cdr3_nt: TGCGCCAGCAGCCAAGTTGGAGGGGGCAACACTGAAGCTTTCTTT; cdr3_aa: CASSQVGGGNTEAFF; v_call: TRBV4-3; clone_size: NA; j_call: TRBJ1-1; d_call: TRBD1; cdr3_length: 15
cdr3_nt: TGCGCCAGCAGCTTAAGCGGGGGGGCCATAAATGAGCAGTTCTTC; cdr3_aa: CASSLSGGAINEQFF; v_call: TRBV5-1; clone_size: NA; j_call: TRBJ2-1; d_call: TRBD2; cdr3_length: 15
cdr3_nt: TGTGCCAGCAGCCTGAACAGGGACAGTTGGACTGAGCAGTTCTTC; cdr3_aa: CASSLNRDSWTEQFF; v_call: TRBV21-1; clone_size: NA; j_call: TRBJ2-1; d_call: NA; cdr3_length: 15
cdr3_nt: TGTGCCAGCAGCTACTACCCCTCGAACACTGAAGCTTTCTTT; cdr3_aa: CASSYYPSNTEAFF; v_call: TRBV7-9; clone_size: NA; j_call: TRBJ1-1; d_call: NA; cdr3_length: 14
cdr3_nt: TGCGCCAGCAGCCAAGACAGGGGGTACGAGCAGTACTTC; cdr3_aa: CASSQDRGYEQYF; v_call: TRBV4-1; clone_size: few; j_call: TRBJ2-7; d_call: TRBD1; cdr3_length: 13
cdr3_nt: TGTGCCAGCAGCCACCCCGGGGTTGGGAATGAGCAGTTCTTC; cdr3_aa: CASSHPGVGNEQFF; v_call: TRBV11-1; clone_size: NA; j_call: TRBJ2-1; d_call: NA; cdr3_length: 14
cdr3_nt: TGTGCCAGCACCCAAGCCCGCCGCGCGGGGTATGGCTACACCTTC; cdr3_aa: CASTQARRAGYGYTF; v_call: TRBV11-2; clone_size: NA; j_call: TRBJ1-2; d_call: NA; cdr3_length: 15
cdr3_nt: TGTGCCAGCAGCCAAGGACAGGCCAGCCTGCCCCAGCATTTT; cdr3_aa: CASSQGQASLPQHF; v_call: TRBV3-1/TRBV3-2; clone_size: NA; j_call: TRBJ1-5; d_call: NA; cdr3_length: 14
cdr3_nt: TGTGCCAGCTCCCGGGGGGGAGCTGAAAAACTGTTTTTT; cdr3_aa: CASSRGGAEKLFF; v_call: TRBV18; clone_size: NA; j_call: TRBJ1-4; d_call: NA; cdr3_length: 13
cdr3_nt: TGTGCCAGCAGTTCAGGAGGGTTGAACTATGGCTACACCTTC; cdr3_aa: CASSSGGLNYGYTF; v_call: TRBV28; clone_size: NA; j_call: TRBJ1-2; d_call: NA; cdr3_length: 14
cdr3_nt: TGTGCCAGCAGCCCTGGTATCAGGGTAACTAATGAAAAACTGTTTTTT; cdr3_aa: CASSPGIRVTNEKLFF; v_call: TRBV5-6; clone_size: NA; j_call: TRBJ1-4; d_call: NA; cdr3_length: 16
cdr3_nt: TGTGCCAGCAGCCAAGGAGGGCCCAACACTGAAGCTTTCTTT; cdr3_aa: CASSQGGPNTEAFF; v_call: TRBV3-1/TRBV3-2; clone_size: once; j_call: TRBJ1-1; d_call: NA; cdr3_length: 14